The 20 T cell receptor beta chains below come from one sample, sequenced in a study of cytomegalovirus exposure and HLA in healthy donors. Amplification used 60 Vbeta primers and 13 Jbeta primers. TCRdb keeps only in-frame clones here, not all; method: immunoSEQ multiplex PCR. The profile shows around 210,000 clones, more than 75% of them singletons. Input material: PBMCs. The receptors were gathered from a girl aged 2 to 9 in good health and CMV-seronegative.

This clone was recorded only once. The V and J genes are TRBV27 and TRBJ2-5, with TRBD2 identical over 8 bases. Germline loops: CDR1 MNHEY, CDR2 SMNVEV (reference sequence). This CDR3 contains 16 residues. Trimming at V came to 5 bases and at J to 5 bases, leaving 13 bases not matched to a gene. In DNA form, the CDR3 reads TGTGCCAGCAGTAGGGACCGTAGCGGGGCCTGGGAGACCCAGTACTTC. It is translated as CASSRDRSGAWETQYF.

CDR3 amino acids: CRGSTGGTEAFF. The CDR3 region has the DNA TGTAGGGGATCTACAGGGGGCACTGAAGCTTTCTTT. The V gene is TRBV30, the J gene TRBJ1-1; 8 positions match TRBD1. In germline, CDR1 is GTSNPN, CDR2 SVGIG (reference sequence). The CDR3 covers 12 residues.

This chain connects TRBV2 to TRBJ2-1; 7 nucleotides align to TRBD2. The CDR3 length is 13 residues. Per germline, CDR1 SNHLY and CDR2 FYNNEI. V was clipped by 8 bases and J by 5 bases; unmatched bases: 6. This chain's CDR3 is CASLGGSDNEQFF. The CDR3 DNA follows: TGTGCCAGCCTGGGAGGGAGCGACAATGAGCAGTTCTTC.

The CDR3 bases are TGTGCCAGCAGCCGACTAGCGGGATATAGTACAGATACGCAGTATTTT. Residues: CASSRLAGYSTDTQYF. The V gene is TRBV27, the J gene TRBJ2-3, with 11 bases matching TRBD2. The CDR3 length is 16 residues. Per germline, CDR1 MNHEY and CDR2 SMNVEV (reference sequence). V was clipped by 6 bases and J by 3 bases; unmatched bases: 8.

This clone was observed a single time. The chain couples TRBV7-9 to TRBJ2-1; 10 bases are a match to TRBD2. With 5 bases clipped from V and 9 bases from J, the junction kept 19 bases outside the gene matches. The germline V gene encodes CDR1 SEHNR and CDR2 FQNEAQ (reference sequence). CDR3 length: 18 amino acids. DNA of the CDR3: TGTGCCAGCAGCCAAGGTCTCGGGCTAGCGGGAGTAGGTACTGAGCAGTTCTTC. Translating gives CASSQGLGLAGVGTEQFF.

V is TRBV5-1 and J is TRBJ2-5, with 7 positions matching TRBD2. V lost 0 bases to trimming and J lost 3 bases; unmatched junction nucleotides: 2. Germline lookup yields CDR1 SGHRS and CDR2 YFSETQ. This CDR3 is 14 amino acids long. The CDR3 sequence: CASSLGDYEETQYF. DNA for the CDR3: TGCGCCAGCAGCTTGGGGGACTACGAAGAGACCCAGTACTTC.

This clone came up once. The gene calls are TRBV2 and TRBJ2-7; 12 nucleotides agree with TRBD2. This CDR3 has 15 residues. V lost 10 bases, J lost 2 bases, and 9 bases stayed unmatched. Germline loops: CDR1 SNHLY, CDR2 FYNNEI. Here the CDR3 reads CATRTSGAKTYEQYF. The CDR3 region has the DNA TGTGCCACCCGGACTAGCGGGGCAAAGACCTACGAGCAGTACTTC.

J is TRBJ2-1 and V is TRBV5-4; D is possibly TRBD2 (5 bases). Germline V gene lookup returns CDR1 SGHNT and CDR2 YYREEE (reference sequence). CDR3 length: 15 amino acids. V was trimmed by 0 bases and J by 4 bases, leaving 11 bases between them. The chain's CDR3 is CASSLGTLAYNEQFF. The CDR3 nucleotides read TGTGCCAGCAGCTTGGGGACCCTAGCTTACAATGAGCAGTTCTTC. Looking up the rest from reference TRBV5-4 and TRBJ2-1 gives the full variable domain: ETGVTQSPTHLIKTRGQQVTLRCSSQSGHNTVSWYQQALGQGPQFIFQYYREEENGRGNFPPRFSGLQFPNYSSELNVNALELDDSALYLCASSLGTLAYNEQFFGPGTRLTVL.

The chain uses TRBV2 and TRBJ2-1; TRBD2 aligns across 9 bases. CDR3 length: 14 residues. Per germline, CDR1 SNHLY and CDR2 FYNNEI. V dropped 6 bases and J dropped 2; count of bases not matched to a gene: 2. The CDR3 region has the DNA TGTGCCAGCAGACCTAGCGGGGCCTACAATGAGCAGTTCTTC. This gives the protein CASRPSGAYNEQFF.

This chain uses TRBV23-1 with TRBJ2-3; 11 nucleotides agree with TRBD2. TRBV23-1 is assigned to the ORF class and has an uncertain function. The J segment lost 0 bases and the V segment lost 0 bases, leaving 2 bases of the junction unmatched. The CDR3 length is 17 residues. CDR3 loop: CASSQSSGGASTDTQYF. The CDR3 nucleotides read TGCGCCAGCAGTCAATCTAGCGGGGGGGCTAGCACAGATACGCAGTATTTT.

The rearrangement joins TRBV6-1 to TRBJ2-5, with TRBD2 identical over 9 bases. CDR3 length: 16 amino acids. The V and J ends lost 3 bases and 4 bases, in that order; junction bases with no gene match: 9. Per the germline V gene, CDR1 is MNHNS and CDR2 is SASEGT. CDR3 protein: CASSDLGGGAPETQYF. CDR3 sequence (DNA): TGTGCCAGCAGTGATCTGGGCGGGGGGGCCCCAGAGACCCAGTACTTC.

This chain uses TRBV27 with TRBJ2-2; TRBD2 matches at 7 bases. The length of the CDR3 is 17 residues. Germline-derived CDR1 and CDR2 are MNHEY and SMNVEV (reference sequence). The trim removed 4 bases at V and 7 bases at J, leaving 15 bases unmatched. CDR3 bases: TGTGCCAGCAGTTCGTTCGGAGCGGGGCCATCGGGCGGGGAGCTGTTTTTT. Encoded protein: CASSSFGAGPSGGELFF.

The chain employs TRBV5-6 and TRBJ2-2; 8 positions agree with TRBD1. This CDR3 region has 14 residues. Germline CDR1 is SGHDT and CDR2 is YYEEEE. The junction had 5 bases not matched to a gene; V was cut back by 3 bases and J by 7 bases. In nucleotides, the CDR3 is TGTGCCAGCAGCTATTTACAGGGGGTCGGGGAGCTGTTTTTT. This translates into CASSYLQGVGELFF. The full variable domain, in which reference TRBV5-6 and TRBJ2-2 provide the parts outside the CDR3, is DAGVTQSPTHLIKTRGQQVTLRCSPKSGHDTVSWYQQALGQGPQFIFQYYEEEERQRGNFPDRFSGHQFPNYSSELNVNALLLGDSALYLCASSYLQGVGELFFGEGSRLTVL.

The V call is TRBV30, the J call TRBJ2-7; 7 bases map to TRBD2. Germline assignment: CDR1 GTSNPN and CDR2 SVGIG (reference sequence). This CDR3 contains 17 residues. V shed 1 base, J shed 1 base, and the junction held 13 bases outside the gene matches. The CDR3 region has the DNA TGTGCCTGGAGTGATATAATTCCGGGGGGAGGGTCCTACGAGCAGTACTTC. Encoded protein: CAWSDIIPGGGSYEQYF.

This rearrangement joins TRBV5-1 to TRBJ2-5, with 12 bases that match TRBD2. The CDR3 length is 17 residues. With 4 bases clipped from V and 5 bases from J, the junction kept 12 bases outside the gene matches. Germline V gene sequence: CDR1 SGHRS, CDR2 YFSETQ. The CDR3 protein is CASSTWTSGEIGETQYF. For the CDR3, the DNA is TGCGCCAGCAGCACCTGGACTAGCGGGGAAATCGGGGAGACCCAGTACTTC.

This chain links TRBV9 with TRBJ2-1; D gene uncertain. Germline V CDR1 and CDR2: SGDLS, YYNGEE. CDR3 length: 15 amino acids. V was pared by 0 bases and J by 4 bases, with 11 bases between. CDR3 nucleotide sequence: TGTGCCAGCAGCGTAGGGGCAGGATCATACAATGAGCAGTTCTTC. It encodes CASSVGAGSYNEQFF. The complete variable domain, with remaining parts taken from reference TRBV9 and TRBJ2-1, reads DSGVTQTPKHLITATGQRVTLRCSPRSGDLSVYWYQQSLDQGLQFLIQYYNGEERAKGNILERFSAQQFPDLHSELNLSSLELGDSALYFCASSVGAGSYNEQFFGPGTRLTVL.

The chain has TRBV7-9 and TRBJ1-5; 7 bases line up with TRBD1. Germline-derived CDR1 and CDR2 are SEHNR and FQNEAQ (reference sequence). V shed 1 base and J 1 base; nucleotides not matched to a gene: 1. The CDR3 extends over 15 amino acids. This chain's CDR3 is CASSLGQGSNQPQHF. The CDR3 region has the DNA TGTGCCAGCAGCTTAGGACAGGGAAGCAATCAGCCCCAGCATTTT.

The chain carries TRBV6-5 and TRBJ2-1, with a weak D call TRBD2 (5 bases). V lost 2 bases and J 0 bases, leaving 11 bases between the germline ends. This CDR3 is built from 16 residues. Germline V lookup: CDR1 MNHEY, CDR2 SVGAGI. CDR3 coding DNA: TGTGCCAGCAGTTACCAACTAGGTTCCTCCTACAATGAGCAGTTCTTC. Amino acid sequence: CASSYQLGSSYNEQFF.

The V call is TRBV28, the J call TRBJ2-7; maybe TRBD1 (5 bases). Looked up from germline, CDR1 is MDHEN and CDR2 is SYDVKM. The CDR3 spans 14 residues. Trimming left V 10 bases short and J 8 bases short, with 24 bases between. CDR3 nucleotide sequence: TGTGCCATCTATGGTAGGGGCCCTAACGCCAAGCAGTACTTC. Translated, it gives CAIYGRGPNAKQYF.

The chain uses TRBV27 and TRBJ1-2; a weak D match, TRBD1 (6 bases). The ends were cut back, 2 bases at V and 2 bases at J, with 12 bases in the middle. The CDR3 has 15 amino acids. Germline V CDR1 and CDR2: MNHEY, SMNVEV (reference sequence). CDR3 DNA sequence: TGTGCCAGCAGTTTAGGGGGGGCGGGCAACTATGGCTACACCTTC. This gives the protein CASSLGGAGNYGYTF.